The sequence of this T cell receptor beta chain was determined in a study of T cells after yellow fever vaccination. This clonotype was observed at least ten times. TCRdb reprocessed the 5' RACE reads with MiXCR, giving one entry per CDR3 protein. The sample holds approximately 120,000 distinct CDR3 sequences; nearly 7.5% are singletons and the top ten take around 2.3%. CDR3 size: 13 residues. The J segment lost 10 bases and the V segment lost 3 bases, leaving 1 base of the junction unmatched. CDR1 and CDR2 (germline): SGHTA, FQGTGA. This sequence joins TRBV7-3 and TRBJ1-4; 11 bases match TRBD1. This receptor was obtained from a man younger than 30 who received the YFV17D yellow fever vaccine. This specimen was CD4+ T cells sorted from PBMCs, taken around 10 days after the first yellow fever vaccination. The CDR3 sequence is CASSFGTGGKLFF. DNA for the CDR3: TGTGCCAGCAGCTTCGGGACAGGGGGAAAACTGTTTTTT.